This T cell receptor (beta chain) appears in the sequencing data of a study of cytomegalovirus exposure and HLA in healthy donors. From germline, CDR1 is MNHEY and CDR2 SMNVEV (reference sequence). The CDR3 totals 11 residues. Trimming pared 9 bases from V and 8 bases from J, leaving 13 bases between. In the PCR, 60 Vbeta and 13 Jbeta primers were used. TCRdb's table, derived via immunoSEQ multiplex PCR, lists solely in-frame clones and lacks some. This table has around 130,000 clones, approximately 85% appearing once. The sample comprised PBMCs. The receptor was derived from a boy aged 10-17 years in good health and CMV-seronegative. This chain connects TRBV27 to TRBJ1-2; a weak D match, TRBD1 (6 bases). The CDR3 DNA sequence: TGTGCCAGTTGGGGGACAACGGGCTACACCTTC. It translates to CASWGTTGYTF.